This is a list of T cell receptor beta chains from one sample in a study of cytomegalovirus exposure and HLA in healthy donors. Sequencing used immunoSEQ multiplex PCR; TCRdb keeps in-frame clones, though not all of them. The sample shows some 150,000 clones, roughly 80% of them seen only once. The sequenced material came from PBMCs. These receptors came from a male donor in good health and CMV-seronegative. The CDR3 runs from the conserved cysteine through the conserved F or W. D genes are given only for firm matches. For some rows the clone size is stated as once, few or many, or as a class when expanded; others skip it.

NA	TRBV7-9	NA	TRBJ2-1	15	TGTGCCAGCAGCGGTCAGCTGGACAGTTACAATGAGCAGTTCTTC	CASSGQLDSYNEQFF
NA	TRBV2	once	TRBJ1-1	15	TGTGCCAGCAGTGAAATCCGGGGGTCGAACACTGAAGCTTTCTTT	CASSEIRGSNTEAFF
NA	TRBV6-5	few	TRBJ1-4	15	TGTGCCAGCAGTTACTTAGGACAGTCAGGGGAAAAACTGTTTTTT	CASSYLGQSGEKLFF
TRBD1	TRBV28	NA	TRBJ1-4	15	TGTGCCAGCAGTTTATCGACAGGGGGCAGTGAAAAACTGTTTTTT	CASSLSTGGSEKLFF
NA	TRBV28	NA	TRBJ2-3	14	TGTGCCAGCCGGCAGGATTTCAGCACAGATACGCAGTATTTT	CASRQDFSTDTQYF
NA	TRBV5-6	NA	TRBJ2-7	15	TGTGCCAGCAGCTTGATCTATGCGGGCCGCTACGAGCAGTACTTC	CASSLIYAGRYEQYF
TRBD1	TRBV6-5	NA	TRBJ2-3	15	TGTGCCAGCAGACTCCAGGGACAGGGGGCAGATACGCAGTATTTT	CASRLQGQGADTQYF
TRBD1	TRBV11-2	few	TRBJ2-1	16	TGTGCCAGCAGCGGATACAGGGGGAGGAGCGACAATGAGCAGTTCTTC	CASSGYRGRSDNEQFF
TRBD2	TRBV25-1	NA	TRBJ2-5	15	TGTGCCAGCAAGCGTTCTAGCGGGAGTCTGGAGACCCAGTACTTC	CASKRSSGSLETQYF
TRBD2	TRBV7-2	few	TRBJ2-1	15	TGTGCCAGCAGCTCCGGACTAGCGGGGTACAATGAGCAGTTCTTC	CASSSGLAGYNEQFF